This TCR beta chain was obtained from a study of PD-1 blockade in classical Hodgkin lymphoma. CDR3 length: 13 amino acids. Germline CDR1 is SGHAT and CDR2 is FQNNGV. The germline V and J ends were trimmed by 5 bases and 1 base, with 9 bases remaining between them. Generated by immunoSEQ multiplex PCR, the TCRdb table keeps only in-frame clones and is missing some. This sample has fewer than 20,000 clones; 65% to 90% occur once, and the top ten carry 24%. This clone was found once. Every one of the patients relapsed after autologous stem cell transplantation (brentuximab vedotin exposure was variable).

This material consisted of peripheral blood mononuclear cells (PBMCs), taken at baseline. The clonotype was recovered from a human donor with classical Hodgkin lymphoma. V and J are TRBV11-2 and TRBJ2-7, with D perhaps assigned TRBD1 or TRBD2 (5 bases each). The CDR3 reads CASSLWGSYEQYF. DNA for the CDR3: TGTGCCAGCAGCCTATGGGGGTCCTACGAGCAGTACTTC.